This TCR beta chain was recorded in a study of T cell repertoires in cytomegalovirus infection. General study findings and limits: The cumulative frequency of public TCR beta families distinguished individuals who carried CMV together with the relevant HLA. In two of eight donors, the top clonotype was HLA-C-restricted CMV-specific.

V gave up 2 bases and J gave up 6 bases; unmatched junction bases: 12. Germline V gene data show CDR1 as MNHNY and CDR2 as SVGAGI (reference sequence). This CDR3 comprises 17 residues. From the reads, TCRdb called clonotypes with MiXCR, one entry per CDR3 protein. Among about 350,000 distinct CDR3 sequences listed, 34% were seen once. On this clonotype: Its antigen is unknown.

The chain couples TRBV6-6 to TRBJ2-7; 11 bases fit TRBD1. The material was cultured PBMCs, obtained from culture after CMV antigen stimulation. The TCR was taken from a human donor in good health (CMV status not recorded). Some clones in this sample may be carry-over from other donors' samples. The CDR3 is CASSYPQGTGGRREQYF. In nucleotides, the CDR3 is TGTGCCAGCAGTTACCCACAAGGGACAGGGGGAAGGCGCGAGCAGTACTTC.